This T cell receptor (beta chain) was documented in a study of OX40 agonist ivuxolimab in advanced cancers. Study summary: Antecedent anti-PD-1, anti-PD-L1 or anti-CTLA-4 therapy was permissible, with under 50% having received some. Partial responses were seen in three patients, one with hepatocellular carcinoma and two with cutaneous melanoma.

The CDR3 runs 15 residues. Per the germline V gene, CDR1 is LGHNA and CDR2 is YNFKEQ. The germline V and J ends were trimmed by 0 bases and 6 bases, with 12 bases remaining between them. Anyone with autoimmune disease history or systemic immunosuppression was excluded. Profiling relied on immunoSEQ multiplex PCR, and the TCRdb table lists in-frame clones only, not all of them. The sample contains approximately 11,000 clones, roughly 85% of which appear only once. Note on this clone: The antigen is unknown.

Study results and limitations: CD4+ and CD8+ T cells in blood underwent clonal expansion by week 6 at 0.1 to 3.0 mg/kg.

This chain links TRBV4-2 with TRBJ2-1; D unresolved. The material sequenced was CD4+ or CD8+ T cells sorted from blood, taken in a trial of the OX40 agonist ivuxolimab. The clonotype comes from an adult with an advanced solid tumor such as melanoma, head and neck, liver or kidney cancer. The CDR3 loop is CASSQDQALVNEQFF. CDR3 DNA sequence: TGTGCCAGCAGCCAAGATCAAGCCCTGGTCAATGAGCAGTTCTTC.